The 17 T cell receptor beta chains in this list originate from one sample, sequenced in a study of T cell responses to AZD1222 COVID-19 vaccine. TCRdb's table, derived via immunoSEQ multiplex PCR, lists solely in-frame clones and lacks some. Of under 150,000 clones in the sample, around 93% are singletons; the top ten hold about 3%. The sample in question was peripheral blood, obtained on day 0 of AZD1222 vaccination. These receptors were obtained from an adult in good health.

V gene TRBV5-1 combines with J gene TRBJ2-3; D is ambiguous. This CDR3 has 13 residues. V was shortened by 4 bases and J by 6 bases, with 12 bases between the two germline ends. Looked up from germline, CDR1 is SGHRS and CDR2 is YFSETQ. The DNA for the CDR3 is TGCGCCAGCAGCCTTGAGGCGGTCGATACGCAGTATTTT. It translates to CASSLEAVDTQYF.

The chain combines TRBV25-1 with TRBJ1-2, with 7 bases lining up with TRBD1. V shed 6 bases, J shed 6 bases, and the junction held 7 bases outside the gene matches. This CDR3 is 13 amino acids long. The germline V gene encodes CDR1 MGHDK and CDR2 SYGVNS. The CDR3 protein is CASSFHRGHGYTF. In DNA form, the CDR3 reads TGTGCCAGCAGCTTTCACAGGGGCCATGGCTACACCTTC.

This clone has a single count. J is TRBJ2-1 and V is TRBV7-3; perhaps TRBD1 as D (5 bases). Germline-derived CDR1 and CDR2 are SGHTA and FQGTGA. CDR3 size: 15 residues. V lost 5 bases and J lost 0, with 11 bases in between. The CDR3 is CASSRTRSSYNEQFF. CDR3 bases: TGTGCCAGCAGCCGGACACGCAGCTCCTACAATGAGCAGTTCTTC.

The chain employs TRBV25-1 and TRBJ2-3; TRBD1 is a possible D gene (6 bases). The V end was cut by 7 bases, the J end by 1 base, with 18 bases between. CDR1 and CDR2 from the germline V gene are MGHDK and SYGVNS. CDR3 length: 16 amino acids. DNA of the CDR3: TGTGCCAGCACCCGAGGGGGAGCCATACGCACAGATACGCAGTATTTT. Residues: CASTRGGAIRTDTQYF.

This clone was seen at least ten times. The chain joins TRBV28 to TRBJ1-3, with D perhaps matching TRBD1 (6 bases). CDR3 length: 15 residues. The V gene's germline CDR1 is MDHEN and CDR2 SYDVKM. V lost 6 bases, J lost 0 bases, and 12 bases lay in between. CDR3 residues: CASRGADFSGNTIYF. The DNA of the CDR3 is TGTGCCAGCAGGGGGGCCGACTTCTCTGGAAACACCATATATTTT. Full variable domain (missing parts from reference TRBV28 and TRBJ1-3): DVKVTQSSRYLVKRTGEKVFLECVQDMDHENMFWYRQDPGLGLRLIYFSYDVKMKEKGDIPEGYSVSREKKERFSLILESASTNQTSMYLCASRGADFSGNTIYFGEGSWLTVV.

CDR3 protein: CASSSGTEDNEQFF. CDR3 nucleotide sequence: TGTGCCAGCAGTTCCGGGACGGAAGACAATGAGCAGTTCTTC. The chain combines TRBV6-4 with TRBJ2-1; D possibly uses TRBD1 or TRBD2 (5 bases each). Germline V lookup: CDR1 MRHNA, CDR2 SNTAGT. This CDR3 spans 14 amino acids. Between the trimmed V and J ends, which lost 5 bases and 5 bases, there was a span of 13 bases.

This chain joins TRBV19 and TRBJ2-3; TRBD2 agrees at 11 bases. V gave up 5 bases and J gave up 7 bases; unmatched junction bases: 5. There are 14 residues in the CDR3. Germline V gives CDR1 LNHDA, CDR2 SQIVND (reference sequence). CDR3 bases: TGTGCCAGTAGTCCCGGGACTAGCGGTAATACGCAGTATTTT. Translated, it gives CASSPGTSGNTQYF.

This chain connects TRBV11-3 to TRBJ1-2; D is unclear. The CDR3 totals 13 residues. Trimming removed 4 bases at V and 9 bases at J, with 15 bases between. From germline, CDR1 is SGHNT and CDR2 YENEEA. CDR3 loop: CASSSTWTPSYTF. The CDR3 DNA reads as TGTGCCAGCAGCTCCACCTGGACCCCCAGCTACACCTTC. Looking up the rest from reference TRBV11-3 and TRBJ1-2 gives the full variable domain: EAGVVQSPRYKIIEKKQPVAFWCNPISGHNTLYWYLQNLGQGPELLIRYENEEAVDDSQLPKDRFSAERLKGVDSTLKIQPAELGDSAVYLCASSSTWTPSYTFGSGTRLTVV.

The chain joins TRBV4-3 to TRBJ2-3; 9 bases are shared with TRBD2. Per germline, CDR1 LGHNA and CDR2 YSLEER. V lost 2 bases to trimming and J lost 6 bases; unmatched junction nucleotides: 6. There are 15 residues in the CDR3. The DNA for the CDR3 is TGCGCCAGCAGCCAAATAGCAGGACTAGCGGATACGCAGTATTTT. This gives the protein CASSQIAGLADTQYF.

The chain links TRBV5-1 to TRBJ2-7; TRBD2 agrees at 12 bases. Germline CDR1 reads SGHRS; CDR2 reads YFSETQ. The ends lost 2 bases at V and 4 bases at J; junction bases unmatched: 4. CDR3 length equals 15 residues. The CDR3 region has the DNA TGCGCCAGCAGCTTAAAGACTAGCGGGAGTTACGAGCAGTACTTC. Translated: CASSLKTSGSYEQYF.

The chain's CDR3 is CASSVEDSWGVDGYTF. CDR3 coding DNA: TGTGCCAGCAGCGTAGAAGACAGCTGGGGGGTTGATGGCTACACCTTC. The V call is TRBV9, the J call TRBJ1-2; TRBD1 is a possible D gene (5 bases). Trimming pared 0 bases from V and 6 bases from J, leaving 18 bases between. The CDR3 is made up of 16 amino acids. The germline V gene encodes CDR1 SGDLS and CDR2 YYNGEE. Filled out from reference TRBV9 and TRBJ1-2, the complete variable domain reads DSGVTQTPKHLITATGQRVTLRCSPRSGDLSVYWYQQSLDQGLQFLIQYYNGEERAKGNILERFSAQQFPDLHSELNLSSLELGDSALYFCASSVEDSWGVDGYTFGSGTRLTVV.

The chain recombines TRBV19 with TRBJ2-7; 7 nucleotides align to TRBD2. V lost 4 bases, J lost 4 bases, and 10 bases stayed unmatched. CDR1 is LNHDA and CDR2 is SQIVND in the germline V gene (reference sequence). The CDR3 is 15 residues long. The CDR3 sequence: CASSRPGGGSYEQYF. DNA of the CDR3: TGTGCCAGTAGTAGGCCAGGTGGCGGGAGTTACGAGCAGTACTTC. Complete variable domain (other parts from reference TRBV19 and TRBJ2-7): DGGITQSPKYLFRKEGQNVTLSCEQNLNHDAMYWYRQDPGQGLRLIYYSQIVNDFQKGDIAEGYSVSREKKESFPLTVTSAQKNPTAFYLCASSRPGGGSYEQYFGPGTRLTVT.

This chain links TRBV7-3 with TRBJ1-1, with D tentatively TRBD1 (6 bases). The V and J ends lost 0 bases and 4 bases respectively, with 12 bases between them. This CDR3 spans 15 amino acids. The V gene's germline CDR1 is SGHTA and CDR2 FQGTGA. The CDR3 DNA reads as TGTGCCAGCAGCTTAACTCCAGGGGAGGTCACTGAAGCTTTCTTT. It translates to CASSLTPGEVTEAFF.

This sequence joins TRBV6-5 and TRBJ2-7; D gene ambiguous. The CDR3 sequence is 16 residues long. Trimming pared 3 bases from V and 3 bases from J, leaving 18 bases between. Germline CDR1 and CDR2: MNHEY and SVGAGI. The CDR3 nucleotides are TGTGCCAGCAGTTATCTCGTTGGGGATGGGGTCTACGAGCAGTACTTC. Translation: CASSYLVGDGVYEQYF.

The chain has TRBV28 and TRBJ1-2; the match to TRBD1 covers 7 bases. The germline V gene has CDR1 MDHEN and CDR2 SYDVKM. The V and J ends lost 6 bases and 0 bases, in that order; junction bases with no gene match: 7. The CDR3 loop spans 15 amino acids. CDR3 sequence reads: CASSDTQGANYGYTF. CDR3 nucleotide sequence: TGTGCCAGCAGCGACACCCAGGGGGCTAACTATGGCTACACCTTC.

The chain has TRBV4-1 and TRBJ2-7; D unclear. CDR1 MGHRA and CDR2 YSYEKL come from the germline V gene. V was shortened by 1 base and J by 0 bases, with 7 bases between the two germline ends. This CDR3 comprises 14 residues. CDR3 coding DNA: TGCGCCAGCAGCCAAGCACAGTACTCCTACGAGCAGTACTTC. Encoded protein: CASSQAQYSYEQYF.

The rearrangement links TRBV21-1 to TRBJ1-1; TRBD1, the table's D call, was not compared with the DNA. TRBV21-1 corresponds to a pseudogene. The length of the CDR3 is 14 residues. CDR3 amino acids: CASRSVLWQSEAFF. The DNA of the CDR3 is TGTGCCAGCAGATCAGTCCTTTGGCAAAGTGAAGCTTTCTTT.